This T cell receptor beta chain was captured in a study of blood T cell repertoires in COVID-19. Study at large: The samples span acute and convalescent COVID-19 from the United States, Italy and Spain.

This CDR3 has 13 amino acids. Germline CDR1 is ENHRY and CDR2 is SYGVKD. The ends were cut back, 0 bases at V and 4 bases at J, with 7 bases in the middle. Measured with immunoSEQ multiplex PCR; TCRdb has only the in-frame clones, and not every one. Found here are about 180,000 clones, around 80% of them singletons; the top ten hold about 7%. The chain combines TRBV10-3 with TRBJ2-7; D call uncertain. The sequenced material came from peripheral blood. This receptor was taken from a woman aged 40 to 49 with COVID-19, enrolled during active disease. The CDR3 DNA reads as TGTGCCATCAGTGAGTCGACGGGTTACGAGCAGTACTTC. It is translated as CAISESTGYEQYF.